This TCR beta chain derives from a study of a mutant IDH1 vaccine in newly diagnosed glioma. Turning to the study itself: Standard pretreatment was either radiotherapy, temozolomide, or, for most, radiochemotherapy with temozolomide.

As for time point: baseline, week 1 (first vaccination visit). Treatment meaning: pre-vaccination baseline after standard-of-care therapy. The CDR3 has 15 residues. Germline loops: CDR1 SEHNR, CDR2 FQNEAQ (reference sequence). V lost 3 bases to trimming and J lost 0 bases, with 9 bases between them. Profiling relied on immunoSEQ multiplex PCR, and the TCRdb table lists in-frame clones only, not all of them. The table includes tens of thousands of clones, just over 85% detected once. This chain joins TRBV7-9 and TRBJ1-3; D is possibly TRBD1 (6 bases). This clonotype originated in a man aged 25 to 45 with glioma. This sample comprised PBMCs, obtained from a glioma patient treated with radiotherapy, temozolomide or both. The CDR3 coding sequence is TGTGCCAGCAGCTTTTGGACAGACTCTGGAAACACCATATATTTT. Translated, it gives CASSFWTDSGNTIYF.